The clone carrying this T cell receptor (beta chain) showed up just a few times. The antigen remains undetermined. This sample stems from a study of T cells in Graves' hyperthyroidism and ophthalmopathy. Study outcomes and limitations: A median 6.5 months before onset, the model predicted ophthalmopathy.

Enrolled ophthalmopathy patients presented with a Clinical Activity Score of at least 3, a NOSPECS grade of at least 4, and disease duration under 3 months. Based on clinical symptoms, serum thyroxine and TRAb, thyroid ultrasound and orbital computed tomography, diagnoses were reached. Cells are PBMCs isolated from more than 8.5 ml of fresh blood. There are 17 residues in the CDR3. Germline CDR1 MNHNS, CDR2 SASEGT. With 6 bases clipped from V and 3 bases from J, the junction kept 10 bases outside the gene matches. Researchers amplified the TCR beta CDR3 regions from RNA transcripts. The HTBI set primed first-round TCR CDR3 RT-PCR. TCRdb processed the multiplex PCR reads anew with MiXCR; each CDR3 protein has one entry. The sample yields around 350,000 distinct CDR3 sequences, nearly 15% seen once.

Sequencing was performed on blood. This chain uses TRBV6-1 with TRBJ2-4; 11 bases fit TRBD2. The sequence came from a woman aged 55-75 years with Graves' ophthalmopathy. The DNA for the CDR3 is TGTGCCAGCAGCGGGACTAGCGGCAATTATGGCAAAAACATTCAGTACTTC. This encodes CASSGTSGNYGKNIQYF.